This is a list of T cell receptor beta chains from one sample in a study of blood T cell repertoires in COVID-19. Repertoires were generated with immunoSEQ multiplex PCR, while TCRdb's copy carries only in-frame clones and drops some. Of more than 85,000 clones listed, approximately 82% are singletons. Sequences were obtained from peripheral blood. All receptors derive from a woman of 80 years or more with acute or convalescent COVID-19. The CDR3 runs from the conserved cysteine through the conserved F or W. A D gene is named only where the DNA matches it firmly. Not all rows give a size; the values are once, few, many and, for expanded clones, a class.

V	D	size	J	DNA	CDR3
TRBV27	.	.	TRBJ1-5	TGTGCCAGCAGTTCGACCAGGGGTTCGGGCAATCAGCCCCAGCATTTT	CASSSTRGSGNQPQHF
TRBV7-2	TRBD1	.	TRBJ2-1	TGTGCCAGCAGCTTGCCGAGGGCACAGGGGAATGAGCAGTTCTTC	CASSLPRAQGNEQFF
TRBV7-3	TRBD1	few	TRBJ2-7	TGTGCCAGCAGCCCGACAGGGGGAACCTACGAGCAGTACTTC	CASSPTGGTYEQYF
TRBV7-2	.	.	TRBJ1-2	TGTGCCAGCAGCTTAACCAGGGCTGGCTACACCTTC	CASSLTRAGYTF
TRBV24-1	.	once	TRBJ2-1	TGTGCCACCAGTGACCGCAGAAATGAGCAGTTCTTC	CATSDRRNEQFF
TRBV7-2	TRBD2	.	TRBJ2-7	TGTGCCAGCAGCCAGGGGGGTACTAGCGGGAGGGTAGGGGAGCAGTACTTC	CASSQGGTSGRVGEQYF
TRBV27	.	.	TRBJ2-7	TGTGCCAGCAGTAAGCAGGGGCATACCTACGAGCAGTACTTC	CASSKQGHTYEQYF
TRBV19	.	.	TRBJ1-1	TGTGCCAGCCTACAATTAGGGGGCACTGAAGCTTTCTTT	CASLQLGGTEAFF
TRBV19	.	.	TRBJ1-2	TGTGCCAGTAGTATTTTAGACTCGAGGATCTATGGCTACACCTTC	CASSILDSRIYGYTF
TRBV7-9	.	few	TRBJ2-3	TGTGCCAGCAGCTTAAGCCTATCCACAGATACGCAGTATTTT	CASSLSLSTDTQYF
TRBV5-4	TRBD1	.	TRBJ2-2	TGTGCCAGCAGACCTCCGGGACAGACGACCGGGGAGCTGTTTTTT	CASRPPGQTTGELFF
TRBV5-1	TRBD1	few	TRBJ2-7	TGCGCCAGCAGCTTGGCCATAACAGGGGGTGACGAGCAGTACTTC	CASSLAITGGDEQYF
TRBV29-1	.	.	TRBJ1-2	TGCAGCGCTTACCAGGATGGCTACACCTTC	CSAYQDGYTF
TRBV5-1	.	.	TRBJ1-2	TGCGCCAGCAGCTCTGATGGACAGTCTCACTATGGCTACACCTTC	CASSSDGQSHYGYTF
TRBV12-3/TRBV12-4	.	.	TRBJ2-7	TGTGCCAGCAGTGCCGACAGCTTCAACATGGACTTC	CASSADSFNMDF
TRBV10-1	TRBD2	.	TRBJ2-7	TGCGCCAGCAGCCCTAGCGGGGGGCCCTCCTACGAGCAGTACTTC	CASSPSGGPSYEQYF
TRBV7-9	.	.	TRBJ1-2	TGTGCCAGCAGCTTGATCGAGGGTCATGGCTACACCTTC	CASSLIEGHGYTF
TRBV6-5	.	.	TRBJ1-2	TGTGCCAGCAGACGACAGCAAACCTATGGCTACACCTTC	CASRRQQTYGYTF
TRBV11-2	TRBD2	.	TRBJ2-3	TGTGCCAGCAGCTCACGGGACTACGGCACGCAGTATTTT	CASSSRDYGTQYF
TRBV2	TRBD1	.	TRBJ1-4	TGTGCCAGCAACGGACAGGGGGGTGAAAAACTGTTTTTT	CASNGQGGEKLFF
TRBV5-6	TRBD1	.	TRBJ1-2	TGTGCCAGCAGCTTGGACAGGGGGCAAGGTGGCTACACCTTC	CASSLDRGQGGYTF
TRBV6-5	.	.	TRBJ2-1	TGTGCCAGCAGATCTACTAGCTATGAGCAGTTCTTC	CASRSTSYEQFF